This is a list of T cell receptor beta chains from one sample in a study of OX40 agonist ivuxolimab in advanced cancers. The repertoire was sequenced with immunoSEQ multiplex PCR; TCRdb's copy has only in-frame clones and lacks some. This sample has tens of thousands of clones, with more than 75% found just once. Sample: CD4+ or CD8+ T cells sorted from blood, taken in a trial of the OX40 agonist ivuxolimab. These receptors originate from an adult with an advanced solid tumor such as melanoma, head and neck, liver or kidney cancer. The CDR3 runs from the conserved cysteine through the conserved F or W. Fields, in order: CDR3 protein, CDR3 DNA, J gene, D gene, clone size, V gene. D genes are given only for firm matches. Clone size is stated in some rows and not others, as once, few, many or a class when expanded.

CDR3aa: CASRATGPNQPQHF
CDR3nt: TGTGCCAGCAGGGCCACAGGGCCAAATCAGCCCCAGCATTTT
j_gene: TRBJ1-5
d_gene: NA
abundance: NA
v_gene: TRBV28

CDR3aa: CASSPRTGESYEQYF
CDR3nt: TGCGCCAGCAGCCCACGGACAGGGGAGTCCTACGAGCAGTACTTC
j_gene: TRBJ2-7
d_gene: TRBD1
abundance: NA
v_gene: TRBV5-1

CDR3aa: CASSPPLWRENRDTQYF
CDR3nt: TGTGCCAGCAGCCCCCCTTTGTGGCGGGAGAATAGGGATACGCAGTATTTT
j_gene: TRBJ2-3
d_gene: TRBD2
abundance: NA
v_gene: TRBV28

CDR3aa: CASSRTSGNNEQFF
CDR3nt: TGTGCCAGCAGCCGGACTAGCGGGAACAATGAGCAGTTCTTC
j_gene: TRBJ2-1
d_gene: TRBD2
abundance: NA
v_gene: TRBV5-4

CDR3aa: CASRTGVGTDTQYF
CDR3nt: TGTGCCAGCAGGACCGGGGTCGGCACAGATACGCAGTATTTT
j_gene: TRBJ2-3
d_gene: NA
abundance: NA
v_gene: TRBV27

CDR3aa: CASILQGNTEAFF
CDR3nt: TGTGCCAGCATCTTACAGGGGAACACTGAAGCTTTCTTT
j_gene: TRBJ1-1
d_gene: NA
abundance: once
v_gene: TRBV7-9

CDR3aa: CASSPLAGGPTDTQYF
CDR3nt: TGTGCCAGCTCACCACTAGCGGGAGGGCCCACAGATACGCAGTATTTT
j_gene: TRBJ2-3
d_gene: TRBD2
abundance: NA
v_gene: TRBV18

CDR3aa: CASAGTKRREGHEDTQYF
CDR3nt: TGTGCCAGCGCGGGGACGAAAAGGAGGGAGGGGCACGAAGATACGCAGTATTTT
j_gene: TRBJ2-3
d_gene: TRBD2
abundance: NA
v_gene: TRBV7-3

CDR3aa: CASSLVGGPGTQYF
CDR3nt: TGTGCCAGCAGCTTAGTGGGAGGGCCAGGTACGCAGTATTTT
j_gene: TRBJ2-3
d_gene: TRBD2
abundance: few
v_gene: TRBV7-9

CDR3aa: CASSTGRMNTEAFF
CDR3nt: TGTGCCAGTAGTACAGGACGGATGAACACTGAAGCTTTCTTT
j_gene: TRBJ1-1
d_gene: NA
abundance: NA
v_gene: TRBV19

CDR3aa: CASSDRGGWFEQYF
CDR3nt: TGTGCCAGTAGCGACAGGGGAGGTTGGTTCGAGCAGTACTTC
j_gene: TRBJ2-7
d_gene: TRBD1
abundance: NA
v_gene: TRBV19